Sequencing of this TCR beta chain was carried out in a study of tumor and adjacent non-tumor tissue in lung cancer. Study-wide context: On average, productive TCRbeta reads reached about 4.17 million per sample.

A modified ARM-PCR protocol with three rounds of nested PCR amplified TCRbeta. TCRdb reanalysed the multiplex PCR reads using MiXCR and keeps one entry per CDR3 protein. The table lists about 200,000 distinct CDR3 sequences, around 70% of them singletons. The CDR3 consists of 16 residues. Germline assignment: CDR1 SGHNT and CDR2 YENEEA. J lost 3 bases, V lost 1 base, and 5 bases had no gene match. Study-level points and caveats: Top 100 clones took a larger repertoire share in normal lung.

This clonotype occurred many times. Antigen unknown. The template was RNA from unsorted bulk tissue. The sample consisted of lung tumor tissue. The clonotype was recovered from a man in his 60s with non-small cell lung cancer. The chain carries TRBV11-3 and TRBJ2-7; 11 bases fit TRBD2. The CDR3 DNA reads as TGTGCCAGCAGCTTAGTATCTAGCGGGGGGTTCTACGAGCAGTACTTC. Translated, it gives CASSLVSSGGFYEQYF.